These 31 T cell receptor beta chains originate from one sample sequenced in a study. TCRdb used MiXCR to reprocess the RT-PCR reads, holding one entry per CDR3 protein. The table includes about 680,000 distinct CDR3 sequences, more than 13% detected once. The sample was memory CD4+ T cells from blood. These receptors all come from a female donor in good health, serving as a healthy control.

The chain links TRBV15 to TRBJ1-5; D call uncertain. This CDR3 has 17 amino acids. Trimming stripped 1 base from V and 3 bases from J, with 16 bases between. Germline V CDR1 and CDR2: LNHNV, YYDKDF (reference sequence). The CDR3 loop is CATSRVVTSGNNQPQHF. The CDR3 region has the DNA TGTGCCACCAGCAGAGTCGTGACTAGCGGGAACAATCAGCCCCAGCATTTT.

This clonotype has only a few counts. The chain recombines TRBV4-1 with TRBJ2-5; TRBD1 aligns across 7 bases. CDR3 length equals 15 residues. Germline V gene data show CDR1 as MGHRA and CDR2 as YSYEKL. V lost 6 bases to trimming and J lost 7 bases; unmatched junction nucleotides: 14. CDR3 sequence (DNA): TGCGCCAGCAGACTGGACGGGACAGACCTTGGGACCCAGTACTTC. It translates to CASRLDGTDLGTQYF.

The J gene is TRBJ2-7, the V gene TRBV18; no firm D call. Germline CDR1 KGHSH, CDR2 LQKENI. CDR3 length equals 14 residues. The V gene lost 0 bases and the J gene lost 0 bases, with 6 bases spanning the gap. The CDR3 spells CASSPPSNSYEQYF. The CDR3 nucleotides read TGTGCCAGCTCACCACCCAGCAACTCCTACGAGCAGTACTTC.

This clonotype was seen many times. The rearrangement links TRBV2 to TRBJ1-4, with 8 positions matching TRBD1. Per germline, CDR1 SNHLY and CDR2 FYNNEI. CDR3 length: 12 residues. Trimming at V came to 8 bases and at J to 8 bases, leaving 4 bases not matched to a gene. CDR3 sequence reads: CASQGAGEKLFF. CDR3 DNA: TGTGCCAGCCAGGGGGCAGGCGAAAAACTGTTTTTT.

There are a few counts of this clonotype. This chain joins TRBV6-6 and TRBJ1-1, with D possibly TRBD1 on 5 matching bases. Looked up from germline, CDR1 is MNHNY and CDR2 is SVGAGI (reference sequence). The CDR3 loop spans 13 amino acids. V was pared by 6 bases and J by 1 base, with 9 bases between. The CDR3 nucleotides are TGTGCCAGCAGGGGACGATCGAACACTGAAGCTTTCTTT. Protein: CASRGRSNTEAFF.

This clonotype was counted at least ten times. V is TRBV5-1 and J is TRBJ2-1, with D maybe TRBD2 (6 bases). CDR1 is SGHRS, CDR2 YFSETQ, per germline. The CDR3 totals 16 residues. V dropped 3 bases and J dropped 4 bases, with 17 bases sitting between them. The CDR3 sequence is CASSSTPSGVYNEQFF. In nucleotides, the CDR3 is TGCGCCAGCAGCTCAACTCCGTCGGGGGTATACAATGAGCAGTTCTTC.

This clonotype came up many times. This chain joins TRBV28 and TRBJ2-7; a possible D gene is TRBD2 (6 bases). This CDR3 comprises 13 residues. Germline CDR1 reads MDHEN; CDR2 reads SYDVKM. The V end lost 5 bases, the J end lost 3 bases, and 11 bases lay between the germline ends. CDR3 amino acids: CASSAGLSYEQYF. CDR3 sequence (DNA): TGTGCCAGCAGTGCGGGGTTAAGCTACGAGCAGTACTTC.

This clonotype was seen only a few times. CDR3 sequence: CASSLSTSYNEQFF. Here the CDR3 DNA reads TGTGCCAGCAGCTTAAGTACTAGCTACAATGAGCAGTTCTTC. The chain recombines TRBV7-9 with TRBJ2-1; maybe TRBD2 (5 bases). Germline CDR1 is SEHNR and CDR2 is FQNEAQ (reference sequence). V gave up 2 bases and J gave up 3 bases, with 8 bases separating them. The CDR3 is 14 amino acids.

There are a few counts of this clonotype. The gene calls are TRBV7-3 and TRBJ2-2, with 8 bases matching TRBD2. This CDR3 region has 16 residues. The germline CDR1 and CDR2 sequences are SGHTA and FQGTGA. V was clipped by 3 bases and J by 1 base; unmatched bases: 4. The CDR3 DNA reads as TGTGCCAGCAGCTTCTTTGCGGGAGGGAACACCGGGGAGCTGTTTTTT. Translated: CASSFFAGGNTGELFF.

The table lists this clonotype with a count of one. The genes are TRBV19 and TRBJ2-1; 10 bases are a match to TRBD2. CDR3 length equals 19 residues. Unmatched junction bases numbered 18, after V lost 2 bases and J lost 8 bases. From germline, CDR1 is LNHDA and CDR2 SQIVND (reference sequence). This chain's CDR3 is CASSIRGKGASGSSDEQFF. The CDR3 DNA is TGTGCCAGTAGTATAAGGGGTAAAGGGGCTAGCGGGAGCAGCGATGAGCAGTTCTTC.

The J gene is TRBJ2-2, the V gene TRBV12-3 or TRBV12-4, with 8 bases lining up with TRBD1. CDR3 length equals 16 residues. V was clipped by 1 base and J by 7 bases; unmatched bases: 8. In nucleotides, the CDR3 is TGTGCCAGCAGTTTAGACCCCCAGGGGGCGGGCGGGGAGCTGTTTTTT. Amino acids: CASSLDPQGAGGELFF.

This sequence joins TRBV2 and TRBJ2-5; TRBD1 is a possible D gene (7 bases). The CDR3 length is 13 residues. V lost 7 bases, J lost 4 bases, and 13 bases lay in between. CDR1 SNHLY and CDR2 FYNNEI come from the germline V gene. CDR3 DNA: TGTGCCAGCAAATCCAGGGGGGTAGAGACCCAGTACTTC. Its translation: CASKSRGVETQYF.

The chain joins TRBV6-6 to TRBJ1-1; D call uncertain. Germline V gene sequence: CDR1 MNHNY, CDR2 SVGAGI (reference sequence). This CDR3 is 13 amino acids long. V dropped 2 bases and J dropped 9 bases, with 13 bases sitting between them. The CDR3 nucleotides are TGTGCCAGCAGTTACGGGAGGGCCGTACAAGCTTTCTTT. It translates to CASSYGRAVQAFF.

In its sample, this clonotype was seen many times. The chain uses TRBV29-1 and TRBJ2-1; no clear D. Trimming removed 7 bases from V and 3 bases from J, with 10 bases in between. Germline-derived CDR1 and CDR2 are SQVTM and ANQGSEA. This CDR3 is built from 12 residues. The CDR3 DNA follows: TGCAGCGCCGCAAGCGTCTACAATGAGCAGTTCTTC. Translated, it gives CSAASVYNEQFF.

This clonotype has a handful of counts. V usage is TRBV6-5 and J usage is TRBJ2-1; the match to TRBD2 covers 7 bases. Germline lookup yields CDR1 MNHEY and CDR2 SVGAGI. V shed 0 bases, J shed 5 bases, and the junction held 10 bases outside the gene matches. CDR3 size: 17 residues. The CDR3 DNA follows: TGTGCCAGCAGTTACTCGATTTGGGAGGGCCGGGACAATGAGCAGTTCTTC. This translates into CASSYSIWEGRDNEQFF.

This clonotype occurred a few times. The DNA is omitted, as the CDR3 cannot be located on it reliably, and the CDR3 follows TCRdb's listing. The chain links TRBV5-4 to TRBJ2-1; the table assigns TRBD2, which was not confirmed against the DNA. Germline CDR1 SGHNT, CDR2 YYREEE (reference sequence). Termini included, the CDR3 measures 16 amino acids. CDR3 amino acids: CASSFGPGGPDGEQFF.

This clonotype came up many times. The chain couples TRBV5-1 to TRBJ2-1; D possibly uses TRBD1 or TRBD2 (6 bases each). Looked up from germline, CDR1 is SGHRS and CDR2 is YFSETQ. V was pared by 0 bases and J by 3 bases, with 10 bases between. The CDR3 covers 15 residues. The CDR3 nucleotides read TGCGCCAGCAGCTTGGCGGGGGCGGGCTACAATGAGCAGTTCTTC. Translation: CASSLAGAGYNEQFF.

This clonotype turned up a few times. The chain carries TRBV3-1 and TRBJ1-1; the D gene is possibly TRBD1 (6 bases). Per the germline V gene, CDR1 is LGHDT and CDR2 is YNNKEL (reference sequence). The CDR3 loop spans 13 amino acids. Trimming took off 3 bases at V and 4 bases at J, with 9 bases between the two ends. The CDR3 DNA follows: TGTGCCAGCAGCCACGGGGGGCCCACTGAAGCTTTCTTT. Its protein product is CASSHGGPTEAFF. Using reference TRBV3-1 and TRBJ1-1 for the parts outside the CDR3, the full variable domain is DTAVSQTPKYLVTQMGNDKSIKCEQNLGHDTMYWYKQDSKKFLKIMFSYNNKELIINETVPNRFSPKSPDKAHLNLHINSLELGDSAVYFCASSHGGPTEAFFGQGTRLTVV.

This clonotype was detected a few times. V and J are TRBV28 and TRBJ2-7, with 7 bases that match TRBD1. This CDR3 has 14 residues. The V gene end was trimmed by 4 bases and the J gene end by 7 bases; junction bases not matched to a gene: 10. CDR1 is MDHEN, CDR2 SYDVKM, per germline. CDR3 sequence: CASSSGSYRGEQYF. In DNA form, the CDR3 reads TGTGCCAGCAGTTCAGGTTCCTACAGGGGAGAGCAGTACTTC.

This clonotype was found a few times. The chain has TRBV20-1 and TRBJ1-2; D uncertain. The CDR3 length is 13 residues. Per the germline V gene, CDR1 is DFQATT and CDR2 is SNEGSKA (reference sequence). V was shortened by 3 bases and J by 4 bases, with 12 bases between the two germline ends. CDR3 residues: CSAREGSGYGYTF. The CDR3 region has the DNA TGCAGTGCTAGGGAGGGTTCGGGCTATGGCTACACCTTC.

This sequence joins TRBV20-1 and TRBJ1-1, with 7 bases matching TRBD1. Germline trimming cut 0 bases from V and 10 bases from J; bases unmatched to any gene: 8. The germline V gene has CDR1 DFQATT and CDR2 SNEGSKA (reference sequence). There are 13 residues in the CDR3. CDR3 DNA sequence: TGCAGTGCTAGAGACAACAGGGGTATTGCAGCTTTCTTT. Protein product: CSARDNRGIAAFF.

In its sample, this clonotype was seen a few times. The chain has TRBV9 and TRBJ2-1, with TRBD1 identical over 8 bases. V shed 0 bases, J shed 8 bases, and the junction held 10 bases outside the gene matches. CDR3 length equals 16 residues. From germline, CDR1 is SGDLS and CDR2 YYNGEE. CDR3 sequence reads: CASSVGPGQVFDEQFF. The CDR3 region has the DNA TGTGCCAGCAGCGTAGGACCGGGACAGGTTTTTGATGAGCAGTTCTTC.

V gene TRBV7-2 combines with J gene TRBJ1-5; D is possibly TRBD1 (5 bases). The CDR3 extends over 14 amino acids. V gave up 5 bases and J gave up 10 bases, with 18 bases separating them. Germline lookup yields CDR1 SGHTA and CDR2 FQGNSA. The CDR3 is CASSPRVSGAPQHF. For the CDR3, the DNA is TGTGCCAGCAGCCCCAGGGTCTCTGGGGCTCCCCAGCATTTT.

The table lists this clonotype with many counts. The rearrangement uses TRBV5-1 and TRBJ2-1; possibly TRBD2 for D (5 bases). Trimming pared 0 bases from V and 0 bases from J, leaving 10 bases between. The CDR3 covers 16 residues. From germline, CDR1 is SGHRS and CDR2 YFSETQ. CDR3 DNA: TGCGCCAGCAGCTTGGAGTCGGGGAGCTCCTACAATGAGCAGTTCTTC. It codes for CASSLESGSSYNEQFF.

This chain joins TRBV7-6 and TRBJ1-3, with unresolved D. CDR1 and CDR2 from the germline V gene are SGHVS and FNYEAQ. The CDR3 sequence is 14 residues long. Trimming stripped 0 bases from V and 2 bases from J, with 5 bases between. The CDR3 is CASSLALAGNTIYF. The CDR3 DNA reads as TGTGCCAGCAGCTTAGCCCTAGCTGGAAACACCATATATTTT. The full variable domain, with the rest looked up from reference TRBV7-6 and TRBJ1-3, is GAGVSQSPRYKVTKRGQDVALRCDPISGHVSLYWYRQALGQGPEFLTYFNYEAQQDKSGLPNDRFSAERPEGSISTLTIQRTEQRDSAMYRCASSLALAGNTIYFGEGSWLTVV.

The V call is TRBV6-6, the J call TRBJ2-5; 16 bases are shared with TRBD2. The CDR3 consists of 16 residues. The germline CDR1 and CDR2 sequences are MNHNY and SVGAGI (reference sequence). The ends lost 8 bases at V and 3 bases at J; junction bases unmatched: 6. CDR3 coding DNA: TGTGCCAGCGCGCCGGGACTAGCGGGAGGGAAAGAGACCCAGTACTTC. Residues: CASAPGLAGGKETQYF.

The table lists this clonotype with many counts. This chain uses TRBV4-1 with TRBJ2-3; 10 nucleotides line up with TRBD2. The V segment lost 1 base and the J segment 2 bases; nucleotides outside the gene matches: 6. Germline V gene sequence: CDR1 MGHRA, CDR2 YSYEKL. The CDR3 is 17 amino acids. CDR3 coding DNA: TGCGCCAGCAGCCAAGCTAGAACTAGCGGGAACACAGATACGCAGTATTTT. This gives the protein CASSQARTSGNTDTQYF.

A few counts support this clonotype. CDR3 bases: TGCGCCAGCAGCCAAGATACCGGTTTCGAGGGGGCTCGGGAGACCCAGTACTTC. Protein product: CASSQDTGFEGARETQYF. The chain couples TRBV4-1 to TRBJ2-5; 7 nucleotides align to TRBD1. CDR3 size: 18 residues. Germline loops: CDR1 MGHRA, CDR2 YSYEKL. The junction had 15 bases not matched to a gene; V was cut back by 0 bases and J by 5 bases.

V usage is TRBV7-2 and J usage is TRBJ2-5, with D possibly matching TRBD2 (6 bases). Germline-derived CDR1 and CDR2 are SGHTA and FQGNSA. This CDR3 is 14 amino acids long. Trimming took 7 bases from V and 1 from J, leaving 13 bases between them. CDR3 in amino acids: CASTGGPIQETQYF. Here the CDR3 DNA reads TGTGCCAGCACCGGGGGACCCATCCAAGAGACCCAGTACTTC. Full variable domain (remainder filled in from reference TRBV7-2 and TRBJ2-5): GAGVSQSPSNKVTEKGKDVELRCDPISGHTALYWYRQSLGQGLEFLIYFQGNSAPDKSGLPSDRFSAERTGGSVSTLTIQRTQQEDSAVYLCASTGGPIQETQYFGPGTRLLVL.

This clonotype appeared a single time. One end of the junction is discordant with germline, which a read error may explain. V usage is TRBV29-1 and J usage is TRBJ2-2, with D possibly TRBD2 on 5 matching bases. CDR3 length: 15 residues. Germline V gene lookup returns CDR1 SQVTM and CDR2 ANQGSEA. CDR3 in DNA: TGCAGCGTTGAAGATCCATGGCCTCCCCCCGGGGAGCCGTTTTTT. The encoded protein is CSVEDPWPPPGEPFF.

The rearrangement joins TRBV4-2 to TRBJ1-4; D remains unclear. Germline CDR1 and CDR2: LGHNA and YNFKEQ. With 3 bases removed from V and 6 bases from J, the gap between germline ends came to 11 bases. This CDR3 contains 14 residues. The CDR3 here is CASSHLGSDEKLFF. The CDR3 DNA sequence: TGTGCCAGCAGCCATCTCGGGTCCGATGAAAAACTGTTTTTT.